This T cell receptor (beta chain) was obtained from a study of CD8+ T cells in alopecia areata. The study's findings and limits: Patients shared TCRs less clearly than mice did, possibly for HLA-related reasons. Lesional scalp, especially alopecia totalis/universalis, showed higher clonality than normal scalp.

Trimming left V 0 bases short and J 5 bases short, with 7 bases between. Germline CDR1 SQVTM, CDR2 ANQGSEA. This CDR3 spans 12 amino acids. In the case of this clone: Its cognate antigen is unknown.

Reverse transcribed after extraction, RNA yielded cDNA as the sequencing template. Sequencing was performed with immunoSEQ multiplex PCR; in TCRdb, only in-frame clones are kept and a portion is missing. Here the sample spans 140,000 or so clones, approximately 56% being singletons. V is TRBV29-1 and J is TRBJ2-5; D not certain. Sequences were obtained from CD8+ T cells sorted from blood. The clonotype comes from a human donor in good health. Written as DNA, the CDR3 is TGCAGCGTTGAAGAGGGGTCTGAGACCCAGTACTTC. Protein: CSVEEGSETQYF.